The clone carrying this T cell receptor beta chain has just a few counts. This sample is part of a study of blood T cells in healthy people across ages. The CDR3 runs 13 residues. Trimming shortened V by 8 bases and J by 8 bases, and 13 bases separated the two germline ends. Germline-derived CDR1 and CDR2 are SGHVS and FNYEAQ. Through a sample-barcoded 5' primer and a J-beta primer mix, a second PCR was run for roughly 7 to 11 cycles. One entry per CDR3 protein, called by TCRdb with MiXCR from the 5' RACE reads. The sample has approximately 820,000 distinct CDR3 sequences, roughly 44% seen once. The V gene is TRBV7-6, the J gene TRBJ1-6; D gene uncertain. Sequencing was carried out using blood. The clonotype was recovered from a man in his sixties in good health. CDR3 nucleotide sequence: TGTGCCAGCGGATCCAACGCAGATTCACCCCTCCACTTT. The encoded protein is CASGSNADSPLHF. The full variable domain, completed using reference TRBV7-6 and TRBJ1-6, is GAGVSQSPRYKVTKRGQDVALRCDPISGHVSLYWYRQALGQGPEFLTYFNYEAQQDKSGLPNDRFSAERPEGSISTLTIQRTEQRDSAMYRCASGSNADSPLHFGNGTRLTVT.